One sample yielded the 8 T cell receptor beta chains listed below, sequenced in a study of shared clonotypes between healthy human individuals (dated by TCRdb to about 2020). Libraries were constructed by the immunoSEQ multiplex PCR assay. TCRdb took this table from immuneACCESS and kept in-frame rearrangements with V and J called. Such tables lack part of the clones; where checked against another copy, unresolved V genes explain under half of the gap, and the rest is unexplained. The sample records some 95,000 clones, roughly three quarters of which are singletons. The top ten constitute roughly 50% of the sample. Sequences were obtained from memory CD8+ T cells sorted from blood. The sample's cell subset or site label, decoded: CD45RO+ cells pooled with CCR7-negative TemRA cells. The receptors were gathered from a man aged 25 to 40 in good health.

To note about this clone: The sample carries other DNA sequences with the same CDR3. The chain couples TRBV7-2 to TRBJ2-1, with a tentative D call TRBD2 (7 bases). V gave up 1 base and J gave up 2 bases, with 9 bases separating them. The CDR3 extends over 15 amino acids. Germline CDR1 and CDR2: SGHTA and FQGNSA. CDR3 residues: CASSLGGGAYNEQFF. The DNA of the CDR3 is TGTGCCAGCAGCTTAGGAGGGGGGGCCTACAATGAGCAGTTCTTC. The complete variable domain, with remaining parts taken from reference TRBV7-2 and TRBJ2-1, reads GAGVSQSPSNKVTEKGKDVELRCDPISGHTALYWYRQSLGQGLEFLIYFQGNSAPDKSGLPSDRFSAERTGGSVSTLTIQRTQQEDSAVYLCASSLGGGAYNEQFFGPGTRLTVL.

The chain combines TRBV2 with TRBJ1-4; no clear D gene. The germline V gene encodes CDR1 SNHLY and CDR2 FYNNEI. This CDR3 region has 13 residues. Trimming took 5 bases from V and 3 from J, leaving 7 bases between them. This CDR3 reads CASSSGPNEKLFF. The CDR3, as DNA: TGTGCCAGCAGTTCAGGACCTAATGAAAAACTGTTTTTT.

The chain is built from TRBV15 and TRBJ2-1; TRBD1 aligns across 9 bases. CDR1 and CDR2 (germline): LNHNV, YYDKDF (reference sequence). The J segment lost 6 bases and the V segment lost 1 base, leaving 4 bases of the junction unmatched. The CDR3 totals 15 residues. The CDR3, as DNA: TGTGCCACCAGCAGAGCGGGACAGGGTAGCAATGAGCAGTTCTTC. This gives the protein CATSRAGQGSNEQFF.

CDR3 sequence (DNA): TGTGCCAGCAGCCCTCGGGAGGGAGGATTCTTGGACACTGAAGCTTTCTTT. This codes for CASSPREGGFLDTEAFF. This chain joins TRBV28 and TRBJ1-1; no clear D. Trimming removed 6 bases at V and 3 bases at J, with 23 bases between. The CDR3 contains 17 residues. Germline lookup yields CDR1 MDHEN and CDR2 SYDVKM.

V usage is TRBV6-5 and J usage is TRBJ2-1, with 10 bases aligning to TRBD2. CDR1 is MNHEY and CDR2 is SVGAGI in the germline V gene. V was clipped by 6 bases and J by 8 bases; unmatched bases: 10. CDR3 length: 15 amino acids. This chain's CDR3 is CASSSSGSYGDEQFF. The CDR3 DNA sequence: TGTGCCAGCAGCTCTAGCGGGAGTTATGGGGATGAGCAGTTCTTC.

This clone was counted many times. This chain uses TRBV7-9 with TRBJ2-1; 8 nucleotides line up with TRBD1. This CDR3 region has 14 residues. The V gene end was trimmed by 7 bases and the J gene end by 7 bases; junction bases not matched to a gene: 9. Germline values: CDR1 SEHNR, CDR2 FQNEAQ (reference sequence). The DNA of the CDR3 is TGTGCCAGCACCCTTCAGGGGGCGCATAATGAGCAGTTCTTC. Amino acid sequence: CASTLQGAHNEQFF.

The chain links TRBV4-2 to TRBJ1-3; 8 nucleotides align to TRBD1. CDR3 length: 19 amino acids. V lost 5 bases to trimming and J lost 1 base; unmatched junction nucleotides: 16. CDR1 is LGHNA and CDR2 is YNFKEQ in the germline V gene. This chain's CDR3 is CASSGTGTGAPLSGNTIYF. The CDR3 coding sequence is TGTGCCAGCAGCGGCACCGGGACAGGCGCTCCTTTATCTGGAAACACCATATATTTT.

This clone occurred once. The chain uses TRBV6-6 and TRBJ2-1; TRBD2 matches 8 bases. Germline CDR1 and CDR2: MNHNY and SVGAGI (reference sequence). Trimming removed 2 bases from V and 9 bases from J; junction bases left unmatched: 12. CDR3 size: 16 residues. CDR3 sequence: CASSYDRLGTSSEQFF. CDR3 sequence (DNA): TGTGCCAGCAGTTACGACCGGTTAGGGACTAGTAGTGAGCAGTTCTTC.